One sample yielded the 18 T cell receptor beta chains listed below, sequenced in a study of blood T cell repertoires in COVID-19. Measured with immunoSEQ multiplex PCR; TCRdb has only the in-frame clones, and not every one. The sample shows fewer than 85,000 clones, 75% to 90% of them seen only once. What was sequenced was peripheral blood. Receptor source: a man aged 45-65 years with active COVID-19.

J is TRBJ1-2 and V is TRBV3-1 (or the pseudogene TRBV3-2); 9 nucleotides match TRBD1. The CDR3 is 14 residues long. The V gene end was trimmed by 7 bases and the J gene end by 8 bases; junction bases not matched to a gene: 11. CDR1 is LGHDT and CDR2 is YNNKEL in the germline V gene (reference sequence). As DNA, the CDR3 is TGTGCCAGCAACGTCGGACAGGGGATTTCGGGCTACACCTTC. This gives the protein CASNVGQGISGYTF.

The gene calls are TRBV7-2 and TRBJ1-1, with a weak D call TRBD1 (5 bases). Per the germline V gene, CDR1 is SGHTA and CDR2 is FQGNSA. V was clipped by 6 bases and J by 1 base, with 9 bases between them. CDR3 size: 13 residues. Here the CDR3 DNA reads TGTGCCAGCAGTCCCCAGGGGAACACTGAAGCTTTCTTT. Encoded protein: CASSPQGNTEAFF.

V gene TRBV5-6 combines with J gene TRBJ2-2; 8 nucleotides line up with TRBD2. Per the germline V gene, CDR1 is SGHDT and CDR2 is YYEEEE. The J segment lost 6 bases and the V segment lost 2 bases, leaving 9 bases of the junction unmatched. This CDR3 is 16 amino acids long. In nucleotides, the CDR3 is TGTGCCAGCAGCTTTCTCGGGACTAGGGGCCCCGGGGAGCTGTTTTTT. Translated: CASSFLGTRGPGELFF. Based on the CDR3 plus reference TRBV5-6 and TRBJ2-2, the full variable domain is DAGVTQSPTHLIKTRGQQVTLRCSPKSGHDTVSWYQQALGQGPQFIFQYYEEEERQRGNFPDRFSGHQFPNYSSELNVNALLLGDSALYLCASSFLGTRGPGELFFGEGSRLTVL.

The chain employs TRBV19 and TRBJ2-7, with 11 bases aligning to TRBD2. The length of the CDR3 is 15 residues. CDR1 is LNHDA and CDR2 is SQIVND in the germline V gene (reference sequence). V shed 5 bases, J shed 1 base, and the junction held 4 bases outside the gene matches. The CDR3 here is CASSYGTSGSYEQYF. The CDR3 coding sequence is TGTGCCAGTAGTTACGGGACTAGCGGTTCCTACGAGCAGTACTTC.

V gene TRBV5-1 combines with J gene TRBJ2-5; 9 positions match TRBD2. CDR3 length: 14 residues. The V gene's germline CDR1 is SGHRS and CDR2 YFSETQ. V lost 3 bases, J lost 3 bases, and 3 bases stayed unmatched. The CDR3 coding sequence is TGCGCCAGCAGCTCTCTAGCGGGAAAAGAGACCCAGTACTTC. Translation: CASSSLAGKETQYF. The complete variable domain, with remaining parts taken from reference TRBV5-1 and TRBJ2-5, reads KAGVTQTPRYLIKTRGQQVTLSCSPISGHRSVSWYQQTPGQGLQFLFEYFSETQRNKGNFPGRFSGRQFSNSRSEMNVSTLELGDSALYLCASSSLAGKETQYFGPGTRLLVL.

This sequence joins TRBV6-5 and TRBJ1-2, with 9 bases fitting TRBD1. The CDR3 spans 13 residues. CDR1 and CDR2 (germline): MNHEY, SVGAGI. The J segment lost 8 bases and the V segment lost 4 bases, leaving 5 bases of the junction unmatched. CDR3 in amino acids: CASSSRDRVGYTF. CDR3 DNA: TGTGCCAGCAGTTCCCGGGACAGGGTCGGCTACACCTTC.

About this clone itself: The junction shows a germline mismatch at one end, possibly a read error. This sequence joins TRBV14 and TRBJ2-3; 14 nucleotides line up with TRBD2. The CDR3 has 17 amino acids. Germline CDR1 SGHDN, CDR2 FVKESK. The CDR3 protein is CASSQGLAGGHTDTQYF. In DNA, the CDR3 is TGTGCCAGCAGTCAAGGACTAGCGGGAGGCCACACAGATACGCAGTATTTT.

The chain combines TRBV19 with TRBJ2-4; D might be TRBD2 (6 bases). The CDR3 length is 15 residues. CDR1 and CDR2 from the germline V gene are LNHDA and SQIVND (reference sequence). With 5 bases removed from V and 1 base from J, the gap between germline ends came to 12 bases. CDR3 bases: TGTGCCAGTAGTGTCGGCCTAGCGGCCAAAAACATTCAGTACTTC. It yields the protein CASSVGLAAKNIQYF.

This clone showed up just once. V usage is TRBV11-2 and J usage is TRBJ2-6, with TRBD1 matching over 7 bases. Trimming removed 1 base from V and 4 bases from J; junction bases left unmatched: 4. The CDR3 sequence is 16 residues long. Germline CDR1 is SGHAT and CDR2 is FQNNGV. In DNA, the CDR3 is TGTGCCAGCAGCTTAGGACAGGGAGCCGGGGCCAACGTCCTGACTTTC. This sequence encodes CASSLGQGAGANVLTF.

This chain joins TRBV19 and TRBJ2-1; weak D call: TRBD1 (6 bases). The CDR3 sequence is 15 residues long. V shed 7 bases and J shed 6 bases, with 19 bases lying between them. Per the germline V gene, CDR1 is LNHDA and CDR2 is SQIVND (reference sequence). CDR3 nucleotides: TGTGCCAGTAACCTTTTGGACAGTAAGACCAATGAGCAGTTCTTC. It translates to CASNLLDSKTNEQFF.

This chain connects TRBV7-2 to TRBJ2-5, with D maybe TRBD2 (6 bases). The V end was cut by 7 bases, the J end by 5 bases, with 17 bases between. CDR1 and CDR2 (germline): SGHTA, FQGNSA. This CDR3 contains 14 residues. In DNA form, the CDR3 reads TGTGCCAGCACCGTCGGGCGGGGTATGGAGACCCAGTACTTC. Its translation: CASTVGRGMETQYF.

The chain is built from TRBV18 and TRBJ1-3; TRBD1 is a possible D gene (6 bases). Trimming took off 0 bases at V and 1 base at J, with 16 bases between the two ends. The CDR3 is 18 amino acids. Looked up from germline, CDR1 is KGHSH and CDR2 is LQKENI. The CDR3 coding sequence is TGTGCCAGCTCACCACCGTGGAACAGGGTGGTTTCTGGAAACACCATATATTTT. Translating gives CASSPPWNRVVSGNTIYF.

The CDR3 nucleotides read TGTGCCACCAGCAGGGGTAGCGGGGGGGCAAATGAGCAGTTCTTC. The encoded protein is CATSRGSGGANEQFF. This chain uses TRBV15 with TRBJ2-1; TRBD2 matches at 11 bases. Looked up from germline, CDR1 is LNHNV and CDR2 is YYDKDF (reference sequence). CDR3 length equals 15 residues. Losses at the gene ends were 3 bases for V and 7 bases for J; bases not matched to a gene: 5.

The chain employs TRBV5-1 and TRBJ2-7; 7 positions match TRBD1. CDR3 length equals 13 residues. Germline CDR1 and CDR2: SGHRS and YFSETQ. The trim removed 4 bases at V and 3 bases at J, leaving 4 bases unmatched. CDR3 nucleotide sequence: TGCGCCAGCAGCATTGACAGGGACTACGAGCAGTACTTC. It codes for CASSIDRDYEQYF. Together with reference TRBV5-1 and TRBJ2-7, the CDR3 gives the full variable domain: KAGVTQTPRYLIKTRGQQVTLSCSPISGHRSVSWYQQTPGQGLQFLFEYFSETQRNKGNFPGRFSGRQFSNSRSEMNVSTLELGDSALYLCASSIDRDYEQYFGPGTRLTVT.

The J gene is TRBJ1-2, the V gene TRBV30; weak D call: TRBD1 (5 bases). The CDR3 contains 13 residues. The V gene's germline CDR1 is GTSNPN and CDR2 SVGIG (reference sequence). V was pared by 3 bases and J by 7 bases, with 15 bases between. This chain's CDR3 is CAWSERQLGGYTF. CDR3 DNA: TGTGCCTGGAGCGAGCGACAGCTGGGTGGCTACACCTTC.

In nucleotides, the CDR3 is TGTGCCATCAGTGAGGCGATCCAGGGGGCGAGGTCACCCCTCCACTTT. Translated: CAISEAIQGARSPLHF. V gene TRBV10-3 combines with J gene TRBJ1-6, with TRBD1 matching over 8 bases. The V gene end was trimmed by 2 bases and the J gene end by 10 bases; junction bases not matched to a gene: 10. The CDR3 loop spans 16 amino acids. Germline V CDR1 and CDR2: ENHRY, SYGVKD.

The chain uses TRBV2 and TRBJ2-1; the D is unclear. Trimming pared 7 bases from V and 1 base from J, leaving 8 bases between. This CDR3 spans 13 amino acids. Looked up from germline, CDR1 is SNHLY and CDR2 is FYNNEI. CDR3 in amino acids: CASMLASYNEQFF. For the CDR3, the DNA is TGTGCCAGCATGCTGGCATCCTACAATGAGCAGTTCTTC.

V usage is TRBV6-5 and J usage is TRBJ2-5; maybe TRBD1 (6 bases). The germline gives CDR1 MNHEY, CDR2 SVGAGI. The length of the CDR3 is 15 residues. Trimming removed 6 bases from V and 1 base from J, with 15 bases in between. CDR3 sequence: CASRYTGLRQETQYF. CDR3 sequence (DNA): TGTGCCAGCAGGTATACAGGGTTACGCCAAGAGACCCAGTACTTC.